A few counts support the clone carrying this T cell receptor (beta chain). Its cognate antigen is unknown. The data were taken from a study of a mutant IDH1 vaccine in newly diagnosed glioma. Study-level background: In some groups vaccination began 4-6 weeks post-radiotherapy; others received it with temozolomide. Earlier care involved radiotherapy, temozolomide, or both, and the majority received both. General study points: Among patients, roughly 93% showed immune responses induced by the vaccine.

Germline values: CDR1 SGHRS, CDR2 YFSETQ. This CDR3 has 14 residues. Deletions cut 4 bases from V and 6 bases from J, with 16 bases between. Clones were sequenced by immunoSEQ multiplex PCR, and TCRdb holds only the in-frame ones, with some missing. The sample yields some 45,000 clones, 65% to 90% seen once. Time point of the sample: week 35, safety follow-up. Topical imiquimod was applied with each vaccine dose, which held 300 ug of mutant IDH1 20-mer peptide. Each donor presented with a new WHO grade 3 or 4 astrocytoma that tested IDH1-mutant and showed ATRX loss. The specimen comprised PBMCs, sampled from a glioma patient whose treatment included an IDH1 peptide vaccine. This receptor was taken from a woman in her forties or fifties with glioma. The chain combines TRBV5-1 with TRBJ1-1, with D unresolved. CDR3 in amino acids: CASSLRLSQAEAFF. CDR3 nucleotides: TGCGCCAGCAGCCTACGATTGAGTCAGGCTGAAGCTTTCTTT.